This T cell receptor (beta chain) was sequenced in a study of PD-L1 blockade in urothelial cancer. Study-wide context: Once treatment had started, blood was analyzed at 3 weeks (second dose) and again at 6 weeks. Blood-derived samples held a median roughly 140,000 T cells.

Time point indicated: peripheral blood 6 weeks after treatment start. Synthetic TCR analog templates were spiked into all PCRs individually. TCRdb's table, derived via immunoSEQ multiplex PCR, lists solely in-frame clones and lacks some. The table has about 45,000 clones, approximately 82% seen once. Germline V gives CDR1 SQVTM, CDR2 ANQGSEA. This CDR3 has 13 amino acids. Trimming left V 2 bases short and J 1 base short, with 8 bases between. This TCR was sampled from a man between 60 and 70 years old with urothelial cancer. The chain links TRBV29-1 to TRBJ1-1, with D maybe TRBD1 (5 bases). The specimen comprised PBMCs, sampled around atezolizumab (anti-PD-L1) treatment. This chain's CDR3 is CSVERGGNTEAFF. CDR3 bases: TGCAGCGTTGAACGGGGGGGGAACACTGAAGCTTTCTTT.